The 5 T cell receptor beta chains below come from one sample, sequenced in a study of tumor-infiltrating lymphocytes in localized non-small cell lung cancer. Measured with immunoSEQ multiplex PCR; TCRdb has only the in-frame clones, and not every one. The profile shows about 8,000 clones, under 75% of them singletons. The specimen sequenced was uninvolved lung tissue not adjacent to the tumor. The receptors were gathered from a human donor with non-small cell lung cancer.

By sample fraction, this clone is medium-sized. The V gene is TRBV2, the J gene TRBJ1-2, with TRBD1 identical over 7 bases. CDR1 SNHLY and CDR2 FYNNEI come from the germline V gene. The CDR3 consists of 11 residues. Trimming took 7 bases from V and 8 from J; bases not matched to a gene: 4. The CDR3 DNA sequence: TGTGCCAGCACTGGGACAGAAGGCTACACCTTC. This codes for CASTGTEGYTF.

This chain joins TRBV30 and TRBJ2-3, with 15 positions matching TRBD2. CDR1 and CDR2 from the germline V gene are GTSNPN and SVGIG (reference sequence). The CDR3 contains 15 residues. The V and J ends lost 1 base and 4 bases, in that order; junction bases with no gene match: 0. The chain's CDR3 is CAWSGTSGGADTQYF. CDR3 DNA: TGTGCCTGGAGTGGGACTAGCGGGGGGGCAGATACGCAGTATTTT.

The gene calls are TRBV11-2 and TRBJ2-3; D could derive from TRBD1 or TRBD2 (5 bases each). The CDR3 is made up of 17 amino acids. The germline V gene encodes CDR1 SGHAT and CDR2 FQNNGV. Trimming left V 5 bases short and J 4 bases short, with 22 bases between. The CDR3 DNA is TGTGCCAGCAGCCCGACGGGACCGACTCCTGCGGCAGATACGCAGTATTTT. Translating it yields CASSPTGPTPAADTQYF. Combining the CDR3 with reference TRBV11-2 and TRBJ2-3 gives the whole variable domain EAGVAQSPRYKIIEKRQSVAFWCNPISGHATLYWYQQILGQGPKLLIQFQNNGVVDDSQLPKDRFSAERLKGVDSTLKIQPAKLEDSAVYLCASSPTGPTPAADTQYFGPGTRLTVL.

The CDR3 loop is CASSLYRVWNTEAFF. The CDR3 DNA is TGTGCCAGCAGCTTATACAGGGTCTGGAACACTGAAGCTTTCTTT. The chain joins TRBV7-2 to TRBJ1-1; possible D gene TRBD1, 6 bases. V lost 2 bases and J 1 base, leaving 11 bases between the germline ends. This CDR3 region has 15 residues. CDR1 is SGHTA and CDR2 is FQGNSA in the germline V gene.

This clone is classed as medium-sized. This chain uses TRBV4-1 with TRBJ1-5, with 7 nucleotides matching TRBD1. CDR1 is MGHRA and CDR2 is YSYEKL in the germline V gene. The V and J ends lost 3 bases and 5 bases, in that order; junction bases with no gene match: 4. The CDR3 spans 14 residues. In DNA, the CDR3 is TGCGCCAGCAGCCAGACAGGGAGGGATCAGCCCCAGCATTTT. Its translation is CASSQTGRDQPQHF.